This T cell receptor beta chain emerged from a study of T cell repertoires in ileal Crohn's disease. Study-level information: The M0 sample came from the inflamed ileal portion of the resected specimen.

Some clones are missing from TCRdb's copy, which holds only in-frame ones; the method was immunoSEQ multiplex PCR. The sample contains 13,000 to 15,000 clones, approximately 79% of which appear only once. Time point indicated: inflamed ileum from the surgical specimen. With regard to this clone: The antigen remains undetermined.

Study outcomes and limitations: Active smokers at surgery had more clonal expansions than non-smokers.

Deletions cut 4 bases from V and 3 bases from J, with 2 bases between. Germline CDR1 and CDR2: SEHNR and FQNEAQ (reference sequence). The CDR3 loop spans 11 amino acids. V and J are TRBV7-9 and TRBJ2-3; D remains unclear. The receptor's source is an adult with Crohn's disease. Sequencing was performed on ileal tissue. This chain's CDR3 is CASSSTDTQYF. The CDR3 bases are TGTGCCAGCAGCTCTACAGATACGCAGTATTTT.